This T cell receptor beta chain was profiled in a study of blood T cell repertoires in COVID-19 (TCRdb year 2020). With regard to the full study: Samples covering the acute and convalescent phases of COVID-19 were provided by collaborators in the United States, Italy and Spain. Samples came from the ongoing ImmuneRACE study (first 160 participants) plus 1,254 subjects from 6 global collaborators. Where available, HLA class I and class II types were obtained from metadata supplied by the sample provider rather than from assay-based typing. The repertoires were released in a freely available public database intended as a resource for research on the immune response to SARS-CoV-2. The sample metadata nearly always contained a de-identified subject ID, COVID-19 status, age in years and sex. The prospective study material was composed of cDNA or gDNA derived from T cells, B-cell-depleted T cells, or PBMCs. Subjects who had been exposed to COVID-19, were actively infected with it, or had recovered from it provided the deeply sampled blood TCRbeta repertoires that made up the dataset.

The germline ends are 14 bases apart after V is trimmed by 5 bases and J by 4 bases. From the germline V gene (reference sequence), CDR1 is LNHDA and CDR2 is SQIVND. Including cysteine and phenylalanine, the CDR3 has 14 amino acids. The DNA shown is the 42-base CDR3, in frame from base 1. Collaborating institutions collected whole blood in K2EDTA tubes following their own protocols. For TCRbeta analysis, collaborators shipped samples in one of three forms: frozen whole blood, isolated PBMCs, or DNA extracted from either of those sample types. On this clone: Its antigen is still unknown. Per-base quality was not reported, and no clone a single base away is much larger than it.

TCRbeta CDR3 regions were amplified from genomic DNA using the immunoSEQ Assay, a bias-controlled multiplex PCR. The study's own analysis went as follows. Nucleated cell counts per sample were estimated from amplification of reference gene primers within the assay. Sequence reads were collapsed and filtered to measure the absolute abundance of every unique TCRbeta CDR3 rearrangement. Productive Simpson clonality was computed per sample as the square root of Simpson's diversity index over productive rearrangements. Sourced from immuneACCESS, this table was stored by TCRdb with only in-frame sequences that have V and J called. A share of the clones is absent; for the studies checked, an unresolved V gene accounts for under half, and the remainder has no known explanation. That table furnishes V, J and clone size, whereas the DNA furnished D and trimming. This sample has roughly 250,000 clones in its table, and roughly 80% of those were observed once. The ten largest account for roughly 9.6% of the sample.

Points the paper makes about the study in general: The quantity of clinical and demographic metadata differed by source and by participant and was supplied without curation.

The clonotype was recovered from a woman older than 75 with acute or convalescent COVID-19. The sequence links TRBV19 to TRBJ1-2; TRBD1 is a weak D gene call, 6 bases matching. The material sequenced was peripheral blood. The DNA sequence is TGTGCCAGTAGTCAAGCCGGGACATCCTATGGCTACACCTTC. The translation is CASSQAGTSYGYTF.